Listed below are T cell receptor beta chains from one sample, sequenced in a study of Graves' ophthalmopathy and Graves' hyperthyroidism. TCRdb reanalysed the multiplex PCR reads using MiXCR and keeps one entry per CDR3 protein. This table has 200,000 to 300,000 distinct CDR3 sequences, roughly 50% appearing once. Input material: peripheral blood. The receptors shown here come from an adult man with Graves' ophthalmopathy. Each CDR3 is given with its conserved first and last residue. D genes are given only for firm matches. A row's size may be missing; if present it is once, few, many or a size class.

J | D | V | size | CDR3 | DNA
TRBJ1-2 | NA | TRBV7-2 | NA | CASSSYVGPAGYTF | TGTGCCAGCAGCTCATACGTCGGCCCAGCGGGCTACACCTTC
TRBJ1-1 | TRBD1 | TRBV4-1 | NA | CASSQWTGGLNTEAFF | TGCGCCAGCAGCCAATGGACAGGGGGACTGAACACTGAAGCTTTCTTT
TRBJ2-6 | TRBD1 | TRBV2 | NA | CRGQGANVLTF | TGTCGGGGACAGGGGGCCAACGTCCTGACTTTC
TRBJ1-1 | TRBD1 | TRBV29-1 | few | CSAVAGGTEAFF | TGCAGCGCCGTAGCAGGGGGCACTGAAGCTTTCTTT
TRBJ2-3 | NA | TRBV20-1 | NA | CSATEWDTQYF | TGCAGTGCTACGGAGTGGGATACGCAGTATTTT
TRBJ2-2 | NA | TRBV24-1 | NA | CATSDFYAGYDTGELFF | TGTGCCACCAGTGATTTTTATGCAGGATACGACACCGGGGAGCTGTTTTTT
TRBJ2-7 | NA | TRBV5-6 | few | CASSLFGQNYEQYF | TGTGCCAGCAGCTTATTCGGACAAAACTACGAGCAGTACTTC
TRBJ2-5 | NA | TRBV7-9 | NA | CASSVDHEEETQYF | TGTGCCAGCAGCGTAGATCACGAAGAAGAGACCCAGTACTTC
TRBJ2-2 | NA | TRBV11-2 | NA | CASSLSKAGELFF | TGTGCCAGCAGTTTGAGTAAGGCCGGGGAGCTGTTTTTT
TRBJ1-5 | NA | TRBV24-1 | few | CATSDSPPGQTFSNQPQHF | TGTGCCACCAGTGATTCCCCGCCGGGACAAACCTTTAGCAATCAGCCCCAGCATTTT
TRBJ1-4 | NA | TRBV20-1 | NA | CSARDRRWGEKLFF | TGCAGTGCCCGAGACAGGCGATGGGGGGAAAAACTGTTTTTT
TRBJ2-5 | NA | TRBV12-3/TRBV12-4 | NA | CASSYAGQLQETQYF | TGTGCCAGCAGTTACGCGGGACAGCTCCAAGAGACCCAGTACTTC
TRBJ1-2 | TRBD1 | TRBV4-1 | NA | CASSQPRPGTGGGYTF | TGTGCCAGCAGCCAACCCCGACCTGGGACAGGGGGCGGCTACACCTTC
TRBJ1-6 | NA | TRBV20-1 | NA | CSAREEIGSPLRF | TGCAGTGCTAGAGAAGAGATAGGTTCACCCCTCCGCTTT
TRBJ1-6 | NA | TRBV12-3/TRBV12-4 | few | CASSPILREVGSPLHF | TGTGCCAGCAGCCCCATACTCAGGGAGGTGGGATCACCCCTCCACTTT
TRBJ1-4 | NA | TRBV6-6 | NA | CASRDEKLFF | TGTGCCAGCAGGGATGAAAAACTGTTTTTT
TRBJ2-7 | TRBD1 | TRBV10-3 | NA | CAISDPGQGVGEQYF | TGTGCCATCAGTGATCCGGGACAGGGGGTCGGCGAGCAGTACTTC
TRBJ2-7 | TRBD2 | TRBV4-1 | NA | CASSPLGLAGDYEQYF | TGCGCCAGCAGCCCACTTGGACTAGCGGGAGACTACGAGCAGTACTTC
TRBJ1-3 | NA | TRBV20-1 | NA | CSARDRYDSSGNTIYF | TGCAGTGCTAGAGATCGCTATGACAGCTCTGGAAACACCATATATTTT
TRBJ2-7 | TRBD1 | TRBV5-4 | many | CASSLGQGRREQYF | TGTGCCAGCAGCTTGGGACAGGGACGCCGCGAGCAGTACTTC
TRBJ1-3 | NA | TRBV28 | NA | CASSLFEGSDTIYF | TGTGCCAGCAGTTTATTCGAGGGATCGGACACCATATATTTT
TRBJ1-1 | NA | TRBV29-1 | NA | CSLEPRDTAFF | TGCAGCCTGGAACCCCGGGACACAGCTTTCTTT
TRBJ2-6 | NA | TRBV7-8 | NA | CASSFATASGANVLTF | TGTGCCAGCAGCTTCGCGACGGCCTCTGGGGCCAACGTCCTGACTTTC
TRBJ2-5 | NA | TRBV7-2 | NA | CASSLSPPAAQETQYF | TGTGCCAGCAGCTTATCTCCCCCCGCAGCCCAAGAGACCCAGTACTTC
TRBJ1-3 | TRBD1 | TRBV19 | few | CASSIGDSSGNTIYF | TGTGCCAGTAGTATCGGGGACAGCTCTGGAAACACCATATATTTT
TRBJ1-1 | TRBD1 | TRBV29-1 | few | CSVEDISQGAGTEAFF | TGCAGCGTTGAAGACATATCTCAGGGGGCTGGCACTGAAGCTTTCTTT
TRBJ1-2 | TRBD1 | TRBV2 | NA | CASGTGDNYGYTF | TGTGCCAGCGGGACAGGGGATAACTATGGCTACACCTTC